The sequence of this T cell receptor beta chain was determined in a study of technical replicates of blood from a handful of donors. Profiled with immunoSEQ multiplex PCR; TCRdb holds only in-frame clones, not every one. The repertoire consists of 64,000 or so clones, with about 90% occurring once and the leading ten covering less than 6.5%. CDR3 length: 18 residues. Germline CDR1 SGHDT, CDR2 YYEEEE. V lost 4 bases and J lost 1; bases outside the gene matches: 15. What was sequenced was PBMCs. The V gene is TRBV5-6, the J gene TRBJ1-2, with 8 bases fitting TRBD1. This sequence was found in a human donor in good health. Some clones in this sample may be carry-over from other donors' samples. The CDR3 nucleotides are TGTGCCAGCAGCGGAGGGGGCAACAGGGGGTTGAGTAACTATGGCTACACCTTC. Translation: CASSGGGNRGLSNYGYTF. Full variable domain (outside the CDR3, taken from reference TRBV5-6 and TRBJ1-2): DAGVTQSPTHLIKTRGQQVTLRCSPKSGHDTVSWYQQALGQGPQFIFQYYEEEERQRGNFPDRFSGHQFPNYSSELNVNALLLGDSALYLCASSGGGNRGLSNYGYTFGSGTRLTVV.